This record covers a single TCR beta chain. This entry belongs to a study of blood T cell repertoires in COVID-19. Germline lookup yields CDR1 SGHRS and CDR2 YFSETQ. The CDR3 contains 15 residues. V gave up 3 bases and J gave up 3 bases; unmatched junction bases: 7. Clones were read by immunoSEQ multiplex PCR, and TCRdb kept only the in-frame ones, dropping some. The data contain some 270,000 clones, approximately 83% of them singletons. The chain carries TRBV5-1 and TRBJ2-3; TRBD1 aligns across 7 bases. The sequenced sample was peripheral blood. This TCR was recovered from a woman aged 70-85 years with acute or convalescent COVID-19. As DNA, the CDR3 is TGCGCCAGCAGCTCGGGACAGACGAATACAGATACGCAGTATTTT. Its translation is CASSSGQTNTDTQYF.